A single sample gave rise to the 19 T cell receptor beta chains below, sequenced in a study of T-cell reconstitution after alpha-beta-depleted transplantation in children. This sample's TCRbeta library carried unique molecular identifier barcodes. TCRdb re-called the PCR reads with MiXCR, one entry per CDR3 protein. The sample lists about a million distinct CDR3 sequences; about 29% were seen once. The source was PBMCs, mostly from graft donor cells, collected 360 days after TCRalphabeta/CD19-depleted stem cell transplant. These receptors originate from a boy younger than two who had a stem cell transplant for SCID, so the T cells may come from the graft donor.

This clonotype was detected only a few times. V and J are TRBV29-1 and TRBJ2-7, with TRBD1 matching 8 bases. This CDR3 contains 13 residues. The V segment lost 7 bases and the J segment 3 bases; nucleotides outside the gene matches: 8. Germline CDR1 reads SQVTM; CDR2 reads ANQGSEA. The chain's CDR3 is CSACPTGVYEQYF. The CDR3 nucleotides read TGCAGCGCCTGCCCGACAGGGGTCTACGAGCAGTACTTC.

This clonotype was counted a few times. The V and J genes are TRBV6-2 or TRBV6-3 and TRBJ2-7; D is undetermined. CDR3 length: 14 residues. Trimming cost V 2 bases and J 4 bases, with 12 bases left between them. Looked up from germline, CDR1 is MNHEY and CDR2 is SVGEGT. CDR3 residues: CASSYPPVEYEQYF. In DNA, the CDR3 is TGTGCCAGCAGTTACCCACCTGTAGAGTACGAGCAGTACTTC.

The chain combines TRBV6-2 or TRBV6-3 with TRBJ2-7; the D is unclear. This CDR3 contains 13 residues. Trimming took off 0 bases at V and 13 bases at J, with 16 bases between the two ends. Germline assignment: CDR1 MNHEY and CDR2 SVGEGT. CDR3 nucleotide sequence: TGTGCCAGCAGTTACTCGGGCTGGGAAAGGTATTACTTC. This sequence encodes CASSYSGWERYYF.

The V and J genes are TRBV6-5 and TRBJ2-1; 10 nucleotides agree with TRBD2. CDR1 and CDR2 from the germline V gene are MNHEY and SVGAGI. The CDR3 length is 18 residues. Trimming removed 0 bases from V and 4 bases from J; junction bases left unmatched: 9. The CDR3 nucleotides are TGTGCCAGCAGTTACTCGACTCTAGCGGGGGTCTTATACAATGAGCAGTTCTTC. Encoded protein: CASSYSTLAGVLYNEQFF.

J is TRBJ2-1 and V is TRBV27; 16 bases match TRBD2. The CDR3 spans 16 residues. With 5 bases clipped from V and 6 bases from J, the junction kept 4 bases outside the gene matches. CDR1 is MNHEY and CDR2 is SMNVEV in the germline V gene (reference sequence). CDR3 residues: CASSPGLAGGINEQFF. DNA for the CDR3: TGTGCCAGCAGTCCGGGACTAGCGGGGGGGATCAATGAGCAGTTCTTC.

The V call is TRBV27, the J call TRBJ2-5; D is undetermined. Germline CDR1 MNHEY, CDR2 SMNVEV (reference sequence). V was cut by 0 bases and J by 0 bases, with 5 bases left in between. The CDR3 is made up of 14 amino acids. CDR3 in amino acids: CASSLSNNQETQYF. CDR3 bases: TGTGCCAGCAGTTTATCGAACAACCAAGAGACCCAGTACTTC.

The rearrangement uses TRBV28 and TRBJ1-5; 8 bases line up with TRBD1. J lost 0 bases, V lost 4 bases, and 11 bases had no gene match. CDR3 size: 18 residues. The germline CDR1 and CDR2 sequences are MDHEN and SYDVKM. CDR3 DNA sequence: TGTGCCAGCAGTTCCGACCAGGGGGCCAAATATAGCAATCAGCCCCAGCATTTT. It is translated as CASSSDQGAKYSNQPQHF.

A few counts support this clonotype. This chain uses TRBV5-1 with TRBJ1-5, with D unresolved. This CDR3 is 15 amino acids long. Germline CDR1 SGHRS, CDR2 YFSETQ. Trimming took 0 bases from V and 2 from J, leaving 9 bases between them. The chain's CDR3 is CASSLAGLGNQPQHF. CDR3 DNA: TGCGCCAGCAGCTTGGCTGGTCTTGGCAATCAGCCCCAGCATTTT.

This clonotype was seen a few times. The chain couples TRBV3-1 to TRBJ2-1, with D possibly called TRBD1 or TRBD2 (5 bases each). Germline values: CDR1 LGHDT, CDR2 YNNKEL (reference sequence). This CDR3 region has 15 residues. V lost 0 bases and J 9 bases, leaving 15 bases between the germline ends. The CDR3 loop reads CASSQDPGTGREQFF. In DNA form, the CDR3 reads TGTGCCAGCAGCCAAGATCCCGGGACCGGGCGTGAGCAGTTCTTC.

This sequence joins TRBV25-1 and TRBJ2-1, with D perhaps matching TRBD1 (6 bases). This CDR3 is built from 16 residues. CDR1 and CDR2 from the germline V gene are MGHDK and SYGVNS. The V end lost 3 bases, the J end lost 6 bases, and 18 bases lay between the germline ends. CDR3 residues: CASSDRTVEPFNEQFF. The CDR3 DNA follows: TGTGCCAGCAGTGATCGGACAGTAGAGCCCTTCAATGAGCAGTTCTTC. Full variable domain (outside the CDR3, taken from reference TRBV25-1 and TRBJ2-1): EADIYQTPRYLVIGTGKKITLECSQTMGHDKMYWYQQDPGMELHLIHYSYGVNSTEKGDLSSESTVSRIRTEHFPLTLESARPSHTSQYLCASSDRTVEPFNEQFFGPGTRLTVL.

V and J are TRBV5-1 and TRBJ1-2; D is ambiguous. V was pared by 3 bases and J by 6 bases, with 9 bases between. Germline V gene lookup returns CDR1 SGHRS and CDR2 YFSETQ. The CDR3 has 12 residues. CDR3 in DNA: TGCGCCAGCAGCTATGGGCAGGATGGCTACACCTTC. Translated, it gives CASSYGQDGYTF.

This clonotype appeared a few times. The chain couples TRBV28 to TRBJ2-1; D unclear. Germline loops: CDR1 MDHEN, CDR2 SYDVKM. The CDR3 has 13 amino acids. The V gene lost 3 bases and the J gene lost 10 bases, with 13 bases spanning the gap. In DNA, the CDR3 is TGTGCCAGCAGTTTTAGGATAAGATACGAGCAGTTCTTC. Amino acids: CASSFRIRYEQFF.

This clonotype has just a few counts. The CDR3 DNA follows: TGTGCCATCAGTGAGTGGCAGGGAACGGGTGGCTACACCTTC. This translates into CAISEWQGTGGYTF. The chain joins TRBV10-3 to TRBJ1-2; D is perhaps TRBD1 (5 bases). Germline V gene sequence: CDR1 ENHRY, CDR2 SYGVKD. V gave up 1 base and J gave up 7 bases, with 13 bases separating them. The CDR3 runs 14 residues.

This clonotype was recorded a few times. This chain joins TRBV29-1 and TRBJ2-2, with D perhaps being TRBD1 or TRBD2 (5 bases each). Between the trimmed V and J ends, which lost 4 bases and 0 bases, there was a span of 12 bases. Germline V gene lookup returns CDR1 SQVTM and CDR2 ANQGSEA. The length of the CDR3 is 15 residues. CDR3 DNA: TGCAGCGTTGTGAGGCAGGGAGCGAACACCGGGGAGCTGTTTTTT. Translating it yields CSVVRQGANTGELFF.

V is TRBV6-1 and J is TRBJ2-1; TRBD2 is a possible D gene (6 bases). The V gene's germline CDR1 is MNHNS and CDR2 SASEGT. CDR3 length: 14 residues. Trimming took off 4 bases at V and 4 bases at J, with 11 bases between the two ends. The CDR3 region is CASSGGGLYNEQFF. The CDR3 coding sequence is TGTGCCAGCAGTGGTGGGGGGTTATACAATGAGCAGTTCTTC.

This clonotype was observed a few times. The chain employs TRBV10-3 and TRBJ2-1; 11 bases match TRBD2. Germline V gene sequence: CDR1 ENHRY, CDR2 SYGVKD. V was pared by 6 bases and J by 9 bases, with 10 bases of the junction left unmatched. The CDR3 length is 15 residues. The CDR3 is CAIRSGSGGASEQFF. The CDR3, as DNA: TGTGCCATCAGATCAGGTAGCGGGGGGGCCAGTGAGCAGTTCTTC.

A few counts support this clonotype. The rearrangement joins TRBV6-5 to TRBJ2-2; weak D call: TRBD1 (5 bases). Per germline, CDR1 MNHEY and CDR2 SVGAGI. Trimming shortened V by 0 bases and J by 8 bases, and 13 bases separated the two germline ends. The CDR3 spans 15 residues. The CDR3 bases are TGTGCCAGCAGTTACTCGATCAGGGTGAGGGGGGAGCTGTTTTTT. Its protein is CASSYSIRVRGELFF.

There are many counts of this clonotype. The chain carries TRBV28 and TRBJ2-7; no definite D call. This CDR3 spans 12 amino acids. The germline gives CDR1 MDHEN, CDR2 SYDVKM. V lost 3 bases, J lost 6 bases, and 9 bases lay in between. The CDR3 DNA reads TGTGCCAGCAGTTTGGCGCAGCGCGAGCAGTACTTC. The encoded protein is CASSLAQREQYF.

The chain combines TRBV20-1 with TRBJ1-5; D possibly corresponds to TRBD1 (5 bases). The ends were cut back, 4 bases at V and 3 bases at J, with 10 bases in the middle. Germline V lookup: CDR1 DFQATT, CDR2 SNEGSKA (reference sequence). This CDR3 region has 13 residues. The CDR3: CSAMRGFNQPQHF. The CDR3 DNA is TGCAGTGCTATGCGGGGGTTCAATCAGCCCCAGCATTTT.